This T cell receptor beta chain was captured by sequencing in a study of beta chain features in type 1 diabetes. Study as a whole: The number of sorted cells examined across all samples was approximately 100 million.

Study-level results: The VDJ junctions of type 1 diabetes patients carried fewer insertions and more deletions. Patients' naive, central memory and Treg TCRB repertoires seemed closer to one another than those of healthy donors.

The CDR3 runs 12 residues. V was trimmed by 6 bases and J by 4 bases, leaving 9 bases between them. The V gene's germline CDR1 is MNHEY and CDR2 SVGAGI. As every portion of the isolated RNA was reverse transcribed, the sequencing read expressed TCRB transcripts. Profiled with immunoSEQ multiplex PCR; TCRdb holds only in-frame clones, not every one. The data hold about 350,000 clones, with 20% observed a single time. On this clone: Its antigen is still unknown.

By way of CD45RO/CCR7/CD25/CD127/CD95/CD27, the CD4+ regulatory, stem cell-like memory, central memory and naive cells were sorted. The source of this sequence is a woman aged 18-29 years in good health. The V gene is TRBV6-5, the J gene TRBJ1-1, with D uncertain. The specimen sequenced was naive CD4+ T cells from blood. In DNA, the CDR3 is TGTGCCAGCAGCCGACACGGCACTGAAGCTTTCTTT. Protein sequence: CASSRHGTEAFF.